The sequence of this T cell receptor (beta chain) was determined in a study of T cell responses to AZD1222 COVID-19 vaccine. In the study overall: Second doses that came at about 4 or about 12 weeks were put together.

Study conclusions and caveats: AZD1222 recipients seropositive at baseline numbered only 6 or 7. Unmutated variant regions reportedly attract nearly half of all spike-specific TCRs. A mostly white British donor set with more females was recruited, and clonal diversity was possibly underestimated.

Concerning this clone itself: Antigen specificity is unknown.

The CDR3 spans 14 residues. Germline-derived CDR1 and CDR2 are LGHDT and YNNKEL (reference sequence). V lost 4 bases to trimming and J lost 0 bases, with 7 bases between them. Clones were read by immunoSEQ multiplex PCR, and TCRdb kept only the in-frame ones, dropping some. The data show over 150,000 clones, 85% to 95% seen once. The sample in question was peripheral blood, obtained on day 0 of AZD1222 vaccination. The rearrangement uses TRBV3-1 (or the pseudogene TRBV3-2) and TRBJ1-3; D is undetermined. The TCR was taken from an adult in good health. CDR3 in amino acids: CASSPYISGNTIYF. The CDR3 DNA reads TGTGCCAGCAGCCCCTATATCTCTGGAAACACCATATATTTT.